The rows below give T cell receptor beta chains drawn from one sample of a study of radiotherapy plus CTLA-4 blockade in lung cancer. Sequenced by immunoSEQ multiplex PCR; TCRdb stores in-frame clones only, minus some. The profile shows 100,000 to 150,000 clones, 80% to 90% of them singletons. Sequencing was performed on peripheral blood, taken from a patient treated with radiotherapy plus ipilimumab. All receptors derive from a human donor with non-small cell lung cancer that progressed on radiotherapy plus ipilimumab. CDR3s include the opening cysteine and the closing phenylalanine or tryptophan. Fields, in order: D gene, J gene, clone size, V gene, CDR3 DNA, CDR3 protein. A D gene is named only where the DNA matches it firmly. Clone size is not always given. Where it is, it says once, few, many or a class for expanded clones.

TRBD1 | TRBJ2-2 | - | TRBV7-3 | TGTGCCAGCAGCCCCTCCGGGACAGCAACCAACACCGGGGAGCTGTTTTTT | CASSPSGTATNTGELFF
- | TRBJ2-7 | - | TRBV11-2 | TGTGCCAGCAGCTTGACGCTTACCTACGAGCAGTACTTC | CASSLTLTYEQYF
- | TRBJ1-1 | once | TRBV15 | TGTGCCACCAGCTATCGGGGAGCTGAAGCTTTCTTT | CATSYRGAEAFF
- | TRBJ1-1 | - | TRBV7-8 | TGTGCCAGCAGCTTAACGAGTGGTAGGCAGGGCGGGACTGAAGCTTTCTTT | CASSLTSGRQGGTEAFF
TRBD2 | TRBJ2-5 | - | TRBV7-9 | TGTGCCAGCAGCCTAGGAGTCGCGGGAGCCCAAGAGACCCAGTACTTC | CASSLGVAGAQETQYF
- | TRBJ2-1 | - | TRBV6-5 | TGTGCCAGCAGTTTGGTACAGAGGACCTACAATGAGCAGTTCTTC | CASSLVQRTYNEQFF
TRBD2 | TRBJ2-1 | - | TRBV2 | TGTGCCAGCAGTGAAACACCGGGACTACCTTCGGATGAGCAGTTCTTC | CASSETPGLPSDEQFF
- | TRBJ2-4 | - | TRBV19 | TGTGCCAGTAGTGGTTGGACAGAAAGACTAGCCAAAAACATTCAGTACTTC | CASSGWTERLAKNIQYF
TRBD2 | TRBJ2-7 | - | TRBV27 | TGTGCCAGCAGACAGTTGGGACTAGCGGTCTACGAGCAGTACTTC | CASRQLGLAVYEQYF
TRBD2 | TRBJ2-3 | - | TRBV5-1 | TGCGCCAGCAGCTTGGCCGGCGGGAGTCTAGCGGATACGCAGTATTTT | CASSLAGGSLADTQYF
- | TRBJ1-1 | - | TRBV2 | TGTGCCAGCAGTGATCTCGGGGCGTACACTGAAGCTTTCTTT | CASSDLGAYTEAFF
- | TRBJ2-3 | - | TRBV5-1 | TGCGCCAGCAGCTTAGAACAGGGTCCGGGAGATACGCAGTATTTT | CASSLEQGPGDTQYF
- | TRBJ2-1 | - | TRBV11-2 | TGTGCCAGCAGCAGCTGGACAAAAACATACAATGAGCAGTTCTTC | CASSSWTKTYNEQFF
TRBD1 | TRBJ2-1 | - | TRBV5-6 | TGTGCCAGCAGCTTTACCGGGACAGGGGGCTACAATGAGCAGTTCTTC | CASSFTGTGGYNEQFF
- | TRBJ2-3 | - | TRBV5-1 | TGCGCCAGCAGCTTGGCGGCGGGAACAGATACGCAGTATTTT | CASSLAAGTDTQYF